The rows below give T cell receptor beta chains drawn from one sample of a study of T cell responses to AZD1222 COVID-19 vaccine. Data came from immunoSEQ multiplex PCR; TCRdb stores just in-frame clones and leaves some out. The data contain about 170,000 clones, 90% of them seen just once; the ten biggest clones take up roughly 4%. Sequenced here: peripheral blood, sampled 28 days after the second dose of the MenACWY control vaccine. The receptors stem from an adult who received the MenACWY meningococcal vaccine as a control. Both conserved end residues are part of each CDR3. Fields, in order: J gene, clone size, V gene, CDR3 protein. The listing skips clone size in some rows; elsewhere it reads once, few, many or a size class.

>TRBJ1-2|NA|TRBV28
CASSPRDRANYGYTF
>TRBJ1-3|NA|TRBV6-2/TRBV6-3
CASSYGVNSGNTIYF
>TRBJ1-1|NA|TRBV6-6
CASSSGENTEAFF
>TRBJ2-7|NA|TRBV5-1
CASDLNYEQYF
>TRBJ2-1|few|TRBV19
CASSMSHRSAQFF
>TRBJ2-7|few|TRBV11-2
CASSPLSRQGSYEQYF
>TRBJ1-2|NA|TRBV10-1
CASSESGGGGYTF
>TRBJ1-4|NA|TRBV4-2
CASSQGGGKANEKLFF
>TRBJ1-2|NA|TRBV19
CASSIVGAHGYTF
>TRBJ1-1|NA|TRBV19
CASSMGPVPTLMNTEAFF
>TRBJ1-3|NA|TRBV30
CAWSGGAGNTIYF
>TRBJ2-2|NA|TRBV27
CASSYRTGGPDLTGELFF
>TRBJ2-1|NA|TRBV4-3
CASSPLRGDEQFF
>TRBJ2-1|NA|TRBV19
CASSAAEGNEQFF
>TRBJ2-2|medium-sized|TRBV13
CASSDLSGTSGNTGELFF
>TRBJ2-7|NA|TRBV27
CASSTATAYEQYF
>TRBJ1-1|NA|TRBV21-1
CASSKDSSGVMNTEAFF
>TRBJ2-7|NA|TRBV3-1/TRBV3-2
CASSPTLDTFSYEQYF
>TRBJ1-5|NA|TRBV6-5
CASSYSGRAQPQHF
>TRBJ2-7|NA|TRBV11-2
CASIDSGLLHYEQYF
>TRBJ2-7|NA|TRBV19
CASRRRDEQYF
>TRBJ2-7|NA|TRBV30
CAWSVGGEQYF
>TRBJ1-1|NA|TRBV10-3
CAIREGMNTEAFF
>TRBJ2-5|NA|TRBV27
CASSRAGRETQYF
>TRBJ1-3|NA|TRBV10-1
CASTSGQGAAGNTIYF
>TRBJ1-1|NA|TRBV4-3
CAGYRDRGLRAFF
>TRBJ2-7|once|TRBV28
CASHVRLSPEQYF
>TRBJ1-5|NA|TRBV10-2
CASSGREGSYQPQHF
>TRBJ2-2|NA|TRBV28
CASSLGGSNTGELFF
>TRBJ1-3|NA|TRBV9
CASSVAPGRVVNF
>TRBJ2-7|NA|TRBV6-5
CASSTQGFSEQYF
>TRBJ2-5|NA|TRBV6-5
CASSSHPAQYF
>TRBJ2-5|NA|TRBV11-2
CASSRDREETQYF
>TRBJ2-7|NA|TRBV5-6
CASSLQGTYEQYF
>TRBJ2-2|once|TRBV19
CASSMRGTVNTGELFF
>TRBJ2-7|NA|TRBV7-8
CASEGTSGRYEQYF
>TRBJ2-1|NA|TRBV1
CTSSTRPGESSYNEQFF
>TRBJ2-1|NA|TRBV28
CASSLVGNEQFF
>TRBJ1-6|NA|TRBV4-2
CASSLTKGMGDNSPLHF
>TRBJ1-4|NA|TRBV28
CASSLRQGSEKLFF
>TRBJ2-7|NA|TRBV9
CASSAGSSYEQYF
>TRBJ1-4|NA|TRBV14
CASSQARAGTGIEKLFF
>TRBJ2-3|NA|TRBV18
CASSPEWNTDTQYF
>TRBJ2-4|NA|TRBV19
CASSLTGVLAKNIQYF
>TRBJ2-7|NA|TRBV5-1
CASSLGTSGRWFKYEQYF
>TRBJ2-7|NA|TRBV18
CASSPKGHGNYEQYF
>TRBJ1-2|NA|TRBV11-2
CASSFEFETHGYTF
>TRBJ2-7|NA|TRBV19
CASSTTSGYEQYF
>TRBJ2-7|NA|TRBV11-2
CASSPPLGLSYEQYF
>TRBJ2-7|NA|TRBV5-5
CASSLFPGGTYEQYF
>TRBJ2-7|NA|TRBV6-5
CASRAPGRYEQYF
>TRBJ2-7|NA|TRBV6-2/TRBV6-3
CASSYSRAGAYEQYF
>TRBJ2-7|NA|TRBV6-2/TRBV6-3
CASSRTGALSYEQYF
>TRBJ1-4|NA|TRBV5-1
CASSPGTREKLFF
>TRBJ1-5|NA|TRBV2
CASRGRGPEQPQHF
>TRBJ2-6|NA|TRBV19
CASSKDRAAGANVLTF
>TRBJ1-1|NA|TRBV6-2/TRBV6-3
CASSVDRLNTEAFF